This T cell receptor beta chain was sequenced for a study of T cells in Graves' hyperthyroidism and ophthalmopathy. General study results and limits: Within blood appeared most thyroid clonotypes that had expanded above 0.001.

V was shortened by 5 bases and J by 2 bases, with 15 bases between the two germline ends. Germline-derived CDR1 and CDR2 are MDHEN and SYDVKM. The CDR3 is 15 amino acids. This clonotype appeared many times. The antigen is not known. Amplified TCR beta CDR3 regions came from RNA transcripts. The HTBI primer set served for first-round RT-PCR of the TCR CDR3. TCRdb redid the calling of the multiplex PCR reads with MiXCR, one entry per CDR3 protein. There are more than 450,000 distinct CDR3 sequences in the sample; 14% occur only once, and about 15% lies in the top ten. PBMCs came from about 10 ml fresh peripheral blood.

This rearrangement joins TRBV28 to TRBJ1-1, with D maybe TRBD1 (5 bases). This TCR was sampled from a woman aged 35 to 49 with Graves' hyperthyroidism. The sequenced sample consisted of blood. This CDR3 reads CASSRRQLANTEAFF. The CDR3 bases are TGTGCCAGCAGTCGAAGACAGCTAGCTAACACTGAAGCTTTCTTT.